The clone carrying this TCR beta chain was counted once. The length of the CDR3 is 14 residues. V was trimmed by 10 bases and J by 6 bases, leaving 22 bases between them. Germline lookup yields CDR1 ENHRY and CDR2 SYGVKD. Researchers amplified the TCR beta CDR3 regions from RNA transcripts. The HTBI primer set served for first-round RT-PCR of the TCR CDR3. A single record per CDR3 protein comes from TCRdb applying MiXCR to the multiplex PCR reads. The sample yields hundreds of thousands of distinct CDR3 sequences, 38% seen once. These data are taken from a study of T cells in Graves' hyperthyroidism and ophthalmopathy.

The sequenced material came from blood. The chain is built from TRBV10-3 and TRBJ2-7, with D maybe TRBD1 (6 bases). This sequence originates from a man between 18 and 29 years old with Graves' hyperthyroidism. CDR3 sequence (DNA): TGTGCCAAGAAGAGGACAGTCCCCATCCTCGAGCAGTACTTC. Its protein is CAKKRTVPILEQYF.